There are a few counts of the clone carrying this T cell receptor beta chain. What it binds is unknown. This sample was taken from a study of post-analysis software for immune sequencing data. Study background: Recorded disease courses covered relapsing-remitting, secondary progressive and progressive-relapsing multiple sclerosis. Some patients had no subtype annotation. Study results and caveats: Strong same-batch co-clustering of samples appeared with F measure clustering. Five TRBV segments were significantly more frequent in patients than in controls. TRBV5-6, TRBV5-1 and TRBV20-1 were among these segments. Comparison with controls showed significantly lower normalized Chao1 diversity in multiple sclerosis patients.

With 4 bases clipped from V and 3 bases from J, the junction kept 8 bases outside the gene matches. The CDR3 has 16 residues. CDR1 LNHDA and CDR2 SQIVND come from the germline V gene (reference sequence). Unique molecular identifiers featured in each of the TCR beta cDNA libraries. Starting from about 1 to 10 million T cells, the study yielded roughly 0.5 million cDNA molecules. TCRdb reanalysed the PCR reads using MiXCR and keeps one entry per CDR3 protein. The sample shows about 260,000 distinct CDR3 sequences, just over 35% of them seen only once. The source material was blood. J is TRBJ2-7 and V is TRBV19; TRBD2 matches at 11 bases. This clonotype was obtained from a girl aged 5-17 years with multiple sclerosis. The CDR3 bases are TGTGCCAGTAGTAGGTCCTCCGGGACTAGCGGCTACGAGCAGTACTTC. Residues: CASSRSSGTSGYEQYF.